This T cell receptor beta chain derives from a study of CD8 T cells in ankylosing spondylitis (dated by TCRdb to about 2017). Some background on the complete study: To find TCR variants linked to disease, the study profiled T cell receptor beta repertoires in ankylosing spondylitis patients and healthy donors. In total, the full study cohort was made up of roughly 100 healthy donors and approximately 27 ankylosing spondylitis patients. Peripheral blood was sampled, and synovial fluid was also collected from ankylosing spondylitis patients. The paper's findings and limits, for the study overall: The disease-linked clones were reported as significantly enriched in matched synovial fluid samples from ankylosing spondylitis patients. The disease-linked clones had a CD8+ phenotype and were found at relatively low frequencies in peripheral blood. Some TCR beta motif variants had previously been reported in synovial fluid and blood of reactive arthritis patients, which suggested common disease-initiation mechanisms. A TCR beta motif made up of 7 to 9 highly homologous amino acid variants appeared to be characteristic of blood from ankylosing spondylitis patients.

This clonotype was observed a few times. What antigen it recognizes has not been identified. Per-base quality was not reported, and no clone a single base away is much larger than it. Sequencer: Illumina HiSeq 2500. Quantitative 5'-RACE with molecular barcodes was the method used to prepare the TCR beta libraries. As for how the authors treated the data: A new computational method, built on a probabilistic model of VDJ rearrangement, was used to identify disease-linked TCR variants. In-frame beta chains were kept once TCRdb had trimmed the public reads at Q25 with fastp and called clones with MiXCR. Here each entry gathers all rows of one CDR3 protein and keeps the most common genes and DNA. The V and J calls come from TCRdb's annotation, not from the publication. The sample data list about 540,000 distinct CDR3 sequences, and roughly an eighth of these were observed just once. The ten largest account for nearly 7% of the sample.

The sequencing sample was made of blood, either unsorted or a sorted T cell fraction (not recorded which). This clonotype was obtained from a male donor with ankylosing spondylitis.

The nucleotide sequence reads as follows: TGTGCCAGCTGGGAACATAGGGAGAACACTGAAGCTTTCTTT. This sequence encodes CASWEHRENTEAFF. The receptor chain draws on TRBV27 and TRBJ1-1; the D gene identity is not certain. Taken from cysteine to phenylalanine, the CDR3 has 14 residues. Only CDR3 DNA remains: 42 bases, in frame from the first base. V sheds 8 bases and J sheds 1 base, leaving 14 bases between their ends. Taken from the germline V gene (reference sequence), the CDR1 and CDR2 loops are MNHEY and SMNVEV.